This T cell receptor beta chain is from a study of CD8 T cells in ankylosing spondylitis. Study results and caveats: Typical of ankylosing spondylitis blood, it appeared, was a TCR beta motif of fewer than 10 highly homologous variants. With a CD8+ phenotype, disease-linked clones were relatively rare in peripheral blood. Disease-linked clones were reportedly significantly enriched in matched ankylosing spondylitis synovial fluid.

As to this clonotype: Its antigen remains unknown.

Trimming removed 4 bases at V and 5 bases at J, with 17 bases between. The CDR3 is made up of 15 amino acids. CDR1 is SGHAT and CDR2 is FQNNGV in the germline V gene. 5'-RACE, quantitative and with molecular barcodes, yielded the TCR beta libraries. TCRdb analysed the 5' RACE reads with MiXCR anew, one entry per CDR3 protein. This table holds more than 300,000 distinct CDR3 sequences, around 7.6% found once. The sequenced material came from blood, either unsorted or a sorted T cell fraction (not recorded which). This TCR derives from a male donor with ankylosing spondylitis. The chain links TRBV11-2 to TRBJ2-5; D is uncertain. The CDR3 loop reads CASSSSRQAWETQYF. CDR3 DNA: TGTGCCAGCAGCTCCTCCCGGCAGGCCTGGGAGACCCAGTACTTC.